The 25 T cell receptor beta chains in this list originate from one sample, sequenced in a study of blood T cell repertoires in COVID-19. Using immunoSEQ multiplex PCR, the repertoire was profiled, and TCRdb retains in-frame clones only, with some absent. This repertoire shows 65,000 to 90,000 clones, roughly 88% found once; its top ten account for 8%. The sequencing sample was made of peripheral blood. The receptors stem from a man aged 50-60 years with active COVID-19.

The CDR3: CASSYAQGGQYF. The CDR3, as DNA: TGTGCCAGCAGTTATGCGCAGGGTGGGCAGTACTTC. This chain joins TRBV6-2 or TRBV6-3 and TRBJ2-7; tentative D call: TRBD1 (5 bases). The CDR3 extends over 12 amino acids. V was cut by 3 bases and J by 9 bases, with 12 bases left in between. Germline V gene data show CDR1 as MNHEY and CDR2 as SVGEGT.

The chain couples TRBV5-6 to TRBJ1-2, with D possibly TRBD1 on 5 matching bases. Germline assignment: CDR1 SGHDT and CDR2 YYEEEE. CDR3 length: 12 amino acids. V lost 4 bases and J lost 10, with 14 bases in between. CDR3 nucleotides: TGTGCCAGCAGCGCGACAGAGGCACTCTACACCTTC. This translates into CASSATEALYTF.

The rearrangement joins TRBV5-1 to TRBJ1-3, with D possibly matching TRBD1 (6 bases). This CDR3 region has 16 residues. Germline CDR1 is SGHRS and CDR2 is YFSETQ. With 2 bases removed from V and 1 base from J, the gap between germline ends came to 13 bases. CDR3 nucleotides: TGCGCCAGCAGCTTCACGGCAGGGGAGTCTGGAAACACCATATATTTT. It codes for CASSFTAGESGNTIYF.

The chain uses TRBV10-3 and TRBJ2-5, with TRBD1 matching over 10 bases. This CDR3 contains 16 residues. V gave up 6 bases and J gave up 5 bases; unmatched junction bases: 12. Looked up from germline, CDR1 is ENHRY and CDR2 is SYGVKD. CDR3 region: CAISQSGTGDGETQYF. CDR3 bases: TGTGCCATCAGCCAATCCGGGACAGGGGATGGGGAGACCCAGTACTTC.

This clone came up a few times. V gene TRBV3-1 (or the pseudogene TRBV3-2) combines with J gene TRBJ2-7, with D possibly matching TRBD1 (6 bases). V dropped 4 bases and J dropped 4 bases, with 14 bases sitting between them. This CDR3 has 14 residues. Germline V gene lookup returns CDR1 LGHDT and CDR2 YNNKEL (reference sequence). The CDR3 spells CASSRKQGQYEQYF. The CDR3 DNA follows: TGTGCCAGCAGCCGGAAACAGGGTCAATACGAGCAGTACTTC.

This chain joins TRBV20-1 and TRBJ2-2; 7 bases match TRBD2. The CDR3 is 15 amino acids. V trimming: 3 bases; J trimming: 4 bases; junction bases outside the gene matches: 8. Germline assignment: CDR1 DFQATT and CDR2 SNEGSKA (reference sequence). The chain's CDR3 is CSASREGPSTGELFF. The CDR3 DNA follows: TGCAGTGCTAGTAGGGAGGGCCCCTCCACCGGGGAGCTGTTTTTT.

This chain links TRBV5-4 with TRBJ2-2; D perhaps matches TRBD2 (5 bases). The V gene lost 0 bases and the J gene lost 7 bases, with 13 bases spanning the gap. The CDR3 covers 15 residues. Looked up from germline, CDR1 is SGHNT and CDR2 is YYREEE (reference sequence). The CDR3 loop reads CASSLERDSGGELFF. CDR3 nucleotide sequence: TGTGCCAGCAGCTTGGAACGGGATAGTGGCGGGGAGCTGTTTTTT.

The chain combines TRBV7-7 with TRBJ1-3; D remains unclear. Deletions cut 0 bases from V and 0 bases from J, with 9 bases between. Per germline, CDR1 SSHAT and CDR2 FNYEAQ (reference sequence). CDR3 length: 16 residues. CDR3 amino acids: CASSLALFNSGNTIYF. The CDR3 DNA follows: TGTGCCAGCAGCTTAGCCCTCTTTAACTCTGGAAACACCATATATTTT.

The CDR3 here is CASSKGKGLLSKGLEQYF. The CDR3 coding sequence is TGTGCCAGCAGTAAGGGGAAGGGACTACTATCAAAAGGCCTCGAGCAGTACTTC. This chain uses TRBV6-2 or TRBV6-3 with TRBJ2-7; 7 positions match TRBD2. The CDR3 is made up of 18 amino acids. From germline, CDR1 is MNHEY and CDR2 SVGEGT. V lost 5 bases and J lost 6; bases outside the gene matches: 22.

The gene calls are TRBV19 and TRBJ2-2; D is unresolved. V lost 5 bases, J lost 6 bases, and 13 bases lay in between. In germline, CDR1 is LNHDA, CDR2 SQIVND (reference sequence). This CDR3 region has 14 residues. The CDR3 spells CASSFRSRAGELFF. The DNA for the CDR3 is TGTGCCAGTAGTTTCCGGTCACGGGCCGGGGAGCTGTTTTTT.

The count of this clone is one. V is TRBV4-2 and J is TRBJ2-7, with D possibly being TRBD2 (5 bases). The CDR3 totals 13 residues. Germline lookup yields CDR1 LGHNA and CDR2 YNFKEQ. Trimming shortened V by 0 bases and J by 7 bases, and 10 bases separated the two germline ends. CDR3 sequence reads: CASSQEVRGEQYF. In DNA form, the CDR3 reads TGTGCCAGCAGCCAAGAAGTCCGGGGAGAGCAGTACTTC.

The rearrangement links TRBV30 to TRBJ1-3; D gene unclear. The germline V gene encodes CDR1 GTSNPN and CDR2 SVGIG (reference sequence). V lost 0 bases and J 10 bases, leaving 16 bases between the germline ends. The CDR3 consists of 14 residues. The CDR3 loop is CAWSVAGSPVTIYF. In DNA form, the CDR3 reads TGTGCCTGGAGTGTGGCAGGCTCCCCCGTAACCATATATTTT.

V and J are TRBV7-2 and TRBJ1-1; tentatively, D is TRBD1 (5 bases). The V gene lost 5 bases and the J gene lost 6 bases, with 16 bases spanning the gap. The CDR3 sequence is 14 residues long. Looked up from germline, CDR1 is SGHTA and CDR2 is FQGNSA. The CDR3 spells CASSTLQGWAEAFF. Written as DNA, the CDR3 is TGTGCCAGCAGCACTCTCCAGGGCTGGGCTGAAGCTTTCTTT.

V and J are TRBV25-1 and TRBJ2-5, with a weak D call TRBD1 (6 bases). The CDR3 consists of 15 residues. The V end was cut by 1 base, the J end by 6 bases, with 15 bases between. Germline V CDR1 and CDR2: MGHDK, SYGVNS. The CDR3 reads CASSESGVGLKTQYF. For the CDR3, the DNA is TGTGCCAGCAGTGAATCAGGGGTAGGGTTGAAGACCCAGTACTTC.

DNA for the CDR3: TGTGCCAGCAGTCCTCTAGGCGTCTATGGCTACACCTTC. Translated: CASSPLGVYGYTF. The rearrangement uses TRBV12-3 or TRBV12-4 and TRBJ1-2; D is unresolved. The CDR3 has 13 amino acids. V lost 5 bases to trimming and J lost 4 bases, with 11 bases between them.

The chain couples TRBV6-5 to TRBJ1-2; TRBD1 matches 9 bases. Germline values: CDR1 MNHEY, CDR2 SVGAGI. Losses at the gene ends were 6 bases for V and 4 bases for J; bases not matched to a gene: 9. The CDR3 has 15 residues. The chain's CDR3 is CASRPQGARPYGYTF. The CDR3 bases are TGTGCCAGCAGACCACAGGGGGCGAGACCCTATGGCTACACCTTC.

The chain couples TRBV24-1 to TRBJ2-3; TRBD2 agrees at 9 bases. The CDR3 is 16 residues long. Germline CDR1 and CDR2: KGHDR and SFDVKD. The V and J ends lost 9 bases and 2 bases, in that order; junction bases with no gene match: 11. CDR3: CATRAAGGPDTDTQYF. The CDR3 DNA reads as TGTGCCACCCGGGCGGCGGGAGGGCCCGACACAGATACGCAGTATTTT.

This clone was picked up a small number of times. The rearrangement links TRBV30 to TRBJ1-6; D is undetermined. V lost 3 bases, J lost 10 bases, and 16 bases lay in between. The CDR3 loop spans 14 amino acids. Germline values: CDR1 GTSNPN, CDR2 SVGIG (reference sequence). CDR3 amino acids: CAWRQTNTGSPLHF. DNA of the CDR3: TGTGCCTGGAGGCAGACCAACACGGGGTCACCCCTCCACTTT.

CDR3 loop: CASTSGSRGINNQPQHF. CDR3 nucleotide sequence: TGTGCCAGCACGAGCGGATCGAGGGGGATTAACAATCAGCCCCAGCATTTT. The V and J genes are TRBV5-8 and TRBJ1-5; D possibly corresponds to TRBD1 (6 bases). The germline V gene encodes CDR1 SGHTS and CDR2 YDEGEE. This CDR3 comprises 17 residues. V was trimmed by 6 bases and J by 3 bases, leaving 22 bases between them.

CDR3 sequence reads: CASSPRPDTGELFF. CDR3 in DNA: TGTGCCAGTAGTCCACGCCCGGACACCGGGGAGCTGTTTTTT. The rearrangement joins TRBV19 to TRBJ2-2; unclear D gene. V gave up 5 bases and J gave up 3 bases, with 10 bases separating them. The CDR3 covers 14 residues. From germline, CDR1 is LNHDA and CDR2 SQIVND (reference sequence).

V usage is TRBV4-3 and J usage is TRBJ1-3; the match to TRBD1 covers 8 bases. Trimming cost V 4 bases and J 2 bases; bases outside gene matches: 7. Germline lookup yields CDR1 LGHNA and CDR2 YSLEER. The CDR3 is made up of 16 amino acids. The CDR3, as DNA: TGCGCCAGCAGCCCGCAAGTACAGGGGGCTGGAAACACCATATATTTT. This translates into CASSPQVQGAGNTIYF.

The rearrangement joins TRBV9 to TRBJ1-1; D gene unclear. V was pared by 3 bases and J by 1 base, with 10 bases between. The CDR3 extends over 14 amino acids. The germline V gene encodes CDR1 SGDLS and CDR2 YYNGEE. CDR3 sequence (DNA): TGTGCCAGCAGCGGCGGCAGCAAGAACACTGAAGCTTTCTTT. This encodes CASSGGSKNTEAFF.

The V and J genes are TRBV6-6 and TRBJ2-1; D gene ambiguous. CDR3 size: 15 residues. From germline, CDR1 is MNHNY and CDR2 SVGAGI (reference sequence). Trimming removed 0 bases at V and 6 bases at J, with 12 bases between. Written as DNA, the CDR3 is TGTGCCAGCAGTTACTCGTCGAGGAGCAGCAATGAGCAGTTCTTC. Translated: CASSYSSRSSNEQFF.

V gene TRBV27 combines with J gene TRBJ2-7; D is perhaps TRBD1 (6 bases). Looked up from germline, CDR1 is MNHEY and CDR2 is SMNVEV (reference sequence). V was pared by 0 bases and J by 2 bases, with 11 bases between. This CDR3 is built from 15 residues. As DNA, the CDR3 is TGTGCCAGCAGTTTATCTGGGGGCGCCCCCTACGAGCAGTACTTC. Protein sequence: CASSLSGGAPYEQYF.

In this sample, this clone turned up once. The V gene is TRBV11-2, the J gene TRBJ2-1; 7 bases are a match to TRBD2. V was pared by 1 base and J by 0 bases, with 3 bases of the junction left unmatched. Germline CDR1 and CDR2: SGHAT and FQNNGV. The CDR3 runs to 16 residues. In nucleotides, the CDR3 is TGTGCCAGCAGCTTAGCGGGCGGGAGCTCCTACAATGAGCAGTTCTTC. Amino acids: CASSLAGGSSYNEQFF.